These 27 T cell receptor beta chains originate from one sample sequenced in a study of metastatic and nonmetastatic thyroid tumors. All patients were treatment-naive before thyroid surgery. Using MiXCR, TCRdb re-called clones from the PCR reads. This sample has about 30,000 clones, with roughly 25% found just once. Sequencing was done on a sample of blood. The source of these receptors is a female donor with papillary thyroid cancer or a benign thyroid nodule (not recorded which). Some clones in this sample may be carry-over from other donors' samples.

This clone occurred many times. The chain has TRBV19 and TRBJ2-3; 8 positions match TRBD1. J gave up 14 bases and V 4 bases, and 17 bases lay outside the gene matches. Germline values: CDR1 LNHDA, CDR2 SQIVND (reference sequence). The CDR3 runs 15 residues. The CDR3 DNA reads TGTGCCAGTAGTACGGGACAGGTAAAGAGCCTGAGCCTGTATTTT. This translates into CASSTGQVKSLSLYF.

In its sample, this clone was seen many times. This sample includes further DNA sequences coding for the same CDR3. The genes are TRBV11-2 and TRBJ2-5; D not resolved. The germline CDR1 and CDR2 sequences are SGHAT and FQNNGV. V lost 1 base and J lost 5, with 2 bases in between. This CDR3 comprises 11 residues. This CDR3 reads CASSLGETQYF. CDR3 nucleotide sequence: TGTGCCAGCAGCTTAGGGGAGACCCAGTACTTC.

This clone was seen repeatedly, ten times or more. This chain links TRBV7-3 with TRBJ2-3, with no clear D. V was cut by 4 bases and J by 6 bases, with 8 bases left in between. CDR1 is SGHTA, CDR2 FQGTGA, per germline. This CDR3 has 12 amino acids. This CDR3 is CASSYERDTQYF. CDR3 coding DNA: TGTGCCAGCAGCTATGAGCGCGATACGCAGTATTTT.

This clone was seen ten or more times. The rearrangement joins TRBV5-1 to TRBJ2-7, with 8 bases lining up with TRBD2. Unmatched junction bases numbered 3, after V lost 0 bases and J lost 4 bases. CDR1 and CDR2 from the germline V gene are SGHRS and YFSETQ. The CDR3 length is 14 residues. The CDR3 spells CASSLGTGGYEQYF. The DNA of the CDR3 is TGCGCCAGCAGCTTGGGAACGGGAGGGTACGAGCAGTACTTC.

This clone was recorded many times. The V call is TRBV7-2, the J call TRBJ2-3, with 8 bases lining up with TRBD2. Germline V gene sequence: CDR1 SGHTA, CDR2 FQGNSA. J lost 0 bases, V lost 2 bases, and 7 bases had no gene match. This CDR3 spans 17 amino acids. Here the CDR3 DNA reads TGTGCCAGCAGCTTATACGAGCGGGAGATTAGCACAGATACGCAGTATTTT. This gives the protein CASSLYEREISTDTQYF.

To note about this clone: The junction does not match germline at one end; this may be a read error. The J gene is TRBJ2-3, the V gene TRBV11-1; D may be TRBD1 (6 bases). CDR1 and CDR2 from the germline V gene are SGHAT and FQDESV (reference sequence). There are 16 residues in the CDR3. The CDR3 reads CASILETGSQTDTQYF. CDR3 bases: TGTGCCAGCATCTTAGAGACAGGAAGTCAGACAGATACGCAGTATTTT.

The V call is TRBV6-2 or TRBV6-3, the J call TRBJ2-5; D is uncertain. The ends were cut back, 8 bases at V and 12 bases at J, with 19 bases in the middle. Germline V gives CDR1 MNHEY, CDR2 SVGEGT. The CDR3 covers 12 residues. As DNA, the CDR3 is TGTGCCAGCTCGGAGAGAGTTGAGACAAAGTACTTC. As protein: CASSERVETKYF.

This clone appeared many times. J is TRBJ2-7 and V is TRBV7-2, with 8 bases that match TRBD2. This CDR3 region has 13 residues. V was pared by 7 bases and J by 2 bases, with 4 bases of the junction left unmatched. Germline CDR1 SGHTA, CDR2 FQGNSA. Here the CDR3 reads CASTAGGTYEQYF. DNA of the CDR3: TGTGCCAGCACCGCGGGGGGCACCTACGAGCAGTACTTC.

This clone was recorded at least ten times. This chain uses TRBV28 with TRBJ2-3; TRBD2 aligns across 11 bases. After removal of 4 bases from V and 0 bases from J, the junction contained 15 bases not matched to a gene. The V gene's germline CDR1 is MDHEN and CDR2 SYDVKM. CDR3 size: 20 residues. Written as DNA, the CDR3 is TGTGCCAGCAGTTCTTGGAGTAGCGGGAGGGCCAGAGATAGCACAGATACGCAGTATTTT. Protein: CASSSWSSGRARDSTDTQYF.

This clone was detected ten times or more. The chain couples TRBV12-3 or TRBV12-4 to TRBJ2-1, with 7 bases identical to TRBD1. The ends lost 6 bases at V and 6 bases at J; junction bases unmatched: 5. The CDR3 loop spans 13 amino acids. The CDR3 DNA follows: TGTGCCAGCAGCACAGGGGATTTCAATGAGCAGTTCTTC. It codes for CASSTGDFNEQFF.

The sample holds many counts of this clone. CDR3 protein: CASSQKRLAQPQHF. The DNA of the CDR3 is TGCGCCAGCAGCCAAAAGCGTTTGGCTCAGCCCCAGCATTTT. This rearrangement joins TRBV4-3 to TRBJ1-5; D is undetermined. V lost 2 bases to trimming and J lost 6 bases, with 11 bases between them. The CDR3 is 14 residues long. Germline V gives CDR1 LGHNA, CDR2 YSLEER.

This chain uses TRBV5-1 with TRBJ2-6, with a possible D match to TRBD1 (5 bases). The CDR3 sequence is 18 residues long. The germline V gene encodes CDR1 SGHRS and CDR2 YFSETQ. Trimming took off 0 bases at V and 0 bases at J, with 13 bases between the two ends. CDR3 sequence (DNA): TGCGCCAGCAGCTTGGAGGGGCAGGGATACTCTGGGGCCAACGTCCTGACTTTC. This translates into CASSLEGQGYSGANVLTF.

This clone was found once. A much larger clone is a single base away; this may be a read error. The same CDR3 also results from other DNA sequences found in this sample. The rearrangement joins TRBV3-1 to TRBJ1-5; D is uncertain. Germline V lookup: CDR1 LGHDT, CDR2 YNNKEL (reference sequence). Deletions cut 6 bases from V and 1 base from J, with 4 bases between. The CDR3 totals 12 residues. The CDR3 loop is CASSGSNQPQHF. As DNA, the CDR3 is TGTGCCAGCAGTGGGAGCAATCAGCCCCAGCATTTT.

This clone was observed at least ten times. This chain uses TRBV12-3 or TRBV12-4 with TRBJ2-1; TRBD2 agrees at 10 bases. The junction had 7 bases not matched to a gene; V was cut back by 2 bases and J by 9 bases. The CDR3 runs 15 residues. CDR3: CASSLFQREGREQFF. The CDR3 region has the DNA TGTGCCAGCAGTTTATTCCAGCGGGAGGGCCGTGAGCAGTTCTTC.

The rearrangement links TRBV6-1 to TRBJ2-7; D may be TRBD1 (6 bases). CDR3 size: 15 residues. V gave up 1 base and J gave up 0 bases, with 10 bases separating them. The germline gives CDR1 MNHNS, CDR2 SASEGT. The chain's CDR3 is CASSEGGPSSYEQYF. The CDR3 region has the DNA TGTGCCAGCAGTGAAGGGGGGCCCAGCTCCTACGAGCAGTACTTC.

This clone has a count of ten or more. This rearrangement joins TRBV27 to TRBJ2-7, with 7 bases lining up with TRBD1. J was trimmed by 7 bases and V by 4 bases; bases with no gene match: 7. The CDR3 is 13 amino acids. Germline V CDR1 and CDR2: MNHEY, SMNVEV (reference sequence). DNA for the CDR3: TGTGCCAGCAGTTCGACAGGGAGACAAGAGCAGTACTTC. It translates to CASSSTGRQEQYF.

As for this clone: No DNA is shown, since the ends of the CDR3 on it are uncertain; the CDR3 is the one TCRdb lists. J is TRBJ1-1 and V is TRBV29-1; TRBD1 reflects the table's D call only, with no check against the DNA. The CDR3 adds up to 16 amino acids, both ends counted. CDR1 and CDR2 (germline): SQVTM, ANQGSEA. The chain's CDR3 is CSDEGNTVAKGTEDFF.

This clone has ten or more counts. This sequence joins TRBV6-4 and TRBJ1-5; TRBD1 might be the D (6 bases). The V and J ends lost 2 bases and 3 bases respectively, with 17 bases between them. The germline V gene encodes CDR1 MRHNA and CDR2 SNTAGT. The CDR3 covers 17 residues. CDR3 sequence (DNA): TGTGCCAGCAGTGACGGGGGGGGGCAGTGCGACAATCAGCCCCAGCATTTT. Translation: CASSDGGGQCDNQPQHF.

This clone has a count of ten or more. One end of the junction does not line up with germline, which may come from a read error. The chain has TRBV5-6 and TRBJ2-3; D might be TRBD1 (5 bases). Germline CDR1 and CDR2: SGHDT and YYEEEE. The length of the CDR3 is 15 residues. The CDR3 loop reads CASSLAPLGADTQCF. Written as DNA, the CDR3 is TGTGCCAGCAGCTTAGCCCCCTTAGGGGCAGATACGCAGTGTTTT.

This clone was recorded many times. This chain joins TRBV30 and TRBJ1-2; D remains ambiguous. V was trimmed by 0 bases and J by 4 bases, leaving 6 bases between them. Germline V gene sequence: CDR1 GTSNPN, CDR2 SVGIG (reference sequence). The CDR3 runs 12 residues. CDR3 nucleotide sequence: TGTGCCTGGAGTGTAGAAGGCTATGGCTACACCTTC. Translating gives CAWSVEGYGYTF.

This clone has at least ten counts. V gene TRBV11-2 combines with J gene TRBJ2-5; tentative D call: TRBD2 (6 bases). V was clipped by 0 bases and J by 4 bases, with 12 bases between them. Germline V gene data show CDR1 as SGHAT and CDR2 as FQNNGV. The CDR3 has 15 residues. The CDR3 DNA is TGTGCCAGCAGCTTAGAGGGTCAGCGGGCAGAGACCCAGTACTTC. This codes for CASSLEGQRAETQYF.

This chain connects TRBV30 to TRBJ2-3, with a possible D match to TRBD2 (6 bases). CDR3 length: 13 residues. The germline gives CDR1 GTSNPN, CDR2 SVGIG (reference sequence). V was trimmed by 4 bases and J by 1 base, leaving 9 bases between them. The CDR3 loop reads CAWTSVGTDTQYF. The CDR3 region has the DNA TGTGCCTGGACTAGCGTGGGCACAGATACGCAGTATTTT.

The chain is built from TRBV11-2 and TRBJ1-5, with 10 bases aligning to TRBD1. CDR3 length: 17 residues. Germline V gene lookup returns CDR1 SGHAT and CDR2 FQNNGV. J gave up 0 bases and V 1 base, and 3 bases lay outside the gene matches. This CDR3 is CASSLVGTGDSNQPQHF. For the CDR3, the DNA is TGTGCCAGCAGCTTAGTTGGGACAGGGGATAGCAATCAGCCCCAGCATTTT. Full variable domain (missing parts from reference TRBV11-2 and TRBJ1-5): EAGVAQSPRYKIIEKRQSVAFWCNPISGHATLYWYQQILGQGPKLLIQFQNNGVVDDSQLPKDRFSAERLKGVDSTLKIQPAKLEDSAVYLCASSLVGTGDSNQPQHFGDGTRLSIL.

At least ten counts were recorded for this clone. This may be a read error, as it is one base from a much larger clone. The V call is TRBV19, the J call TRBJ1-1, with 7 nucleotides matching TRBD1. Germline lookup yields CDR1 LNHDA and CDR2 SQIVND (reference sequence). The J segment lost 0 bases and the V segment lost 4 bases, leaving 11 bases of the junction unmatched. This CDR3 has 17 amino acids. CDR3 in DNA: TGTGCCAGTAGTACCGGCGGGACAGATCTTATGAACACTGAAGCTTTCTTT. Amino acids: CASSTGGTDLMNTEAFF.

This clone was observed a few times. This chain links TRBV20-1 with TRBJ1-1; weak D call: TRBD1 (5 bases). This CDR3 comprises 15 residues. V was clipped by 3 bases and J by 0 bases, with 14 bases between them. Germline V lookup: CDR1 DFQATT, CDR2 SNEGSKA (reference sequence). CDR3 amino acids: CSARDFKGMNTEAFF. Written as DNA, the CDR3 is TGCAGTGCTAGGGACTTCAAGGGGATGAACACTGAAGCTTTCTTT.

This clone was counted at least ten times. The CDR3 reads CATRGAGPGYTF. The CDR3 region has the DNA TGTGCCACCCGGGGGGCAGGGCCGGGCTACACCTTC. V and J are TRBV2 and TRBJ1-2, with D perhaps TRBD1 (6 bases). V lost 10 bases to trimming and J lost 8 bases, with 17 bases between them. CDR3 length equals 12 residues. Per germline, CDR1 SNHLY and CDR2 FYNNEI.

This clone was seen repeatedly, ten times or more. This chain links TRBV12-5 with TRBJ2-3; 10 bases agree with TRBD2. Germline V gene lookup returns CDR1 LGHNT and CDR2 FRNRAP. The CDR3 spans 13 residues. V lost 6 bases and J lost 4; bases outside the gene matches: 1. This CDR3 reads CASGTSGSDTQYF. For the CDR3, the DNA is TGTGCTAGTGGGACTAGCGGGTCAGATACGCAGTATTTT.